The T cell receptor beta chain under discussion was sequenced for a study of CD8 T cells in Susac syndrome. This CDR3 has 13 amino acids. The germline V gene encodes CDR1 KGHSY and CDR2 FQNENV. The V end was cut by 6 bases, the J end by 2 bases, with 7 bases between. About this clonotype: Antigen specificity is unknown.

Regarding the study as a whole: By the study's own acknowledgment, its TCR sequencing and HLA analysis included relatively few individuals.

A quantity of about 0.5 to 1 ug RNA underwent reverse transcription using random hexamers. immunoSEQ multiplex PCR amplified TCR beta CDR3 across 54 Vbeta, 13 Jbeta. Each CDR3 protein gets one entry after TCRdb re-called the immunoSEQ multiplex PCR reads with MiXCR. This table holds 150,000 to 200,000 distinct CDR3 sequences, under 95% found once. The CD8+ and CD4+ T cells were negatively isolated, with the TEMRA cells enriched by FACS. Sequencing was done on a sample of CD4+ T cells from PBMCs. The TCR sequence derives from a human donor with multiple sclerosis. This rearrangement joins TRBV16 to TRBJ1-4; no clear D. The CDR3 sequence is CASSSWTNEKLFF. DNA of the CDR3: TGTGCCAGCAGTTCCTGGACTAATGAAAAACTGTTTTTT.